Sequencing of this T cell receptor beta chain was carried out in a study of blood T cell repertoires in COVID-19. Study-level information: Specimens from acute and convalescent COVID-19 originated in the United States, Italy and Spain. T cells, B-cell-depleted T cells, or PBMCs supplied cDNA or gDNA.

This clone was detected many times. Original analysis: Using reference gene primer amplification, nucleated cell counts were estimated. Using immunoSEQ multiplex PCR, the repertoire was profiled, and TCRdb retains in-frame clones only, with some absent. Clone size and the V and J calls come from that table; the DNA yielded D and trimming. This table has 140,000 or so clones, approximately 86% appearing once. The TCR comes from a man between 65 and 79 years old with acute or convalescent COVID-19. Sequenced: peripheral blood.

The CDR3 loop is CAWVYPGGHEQYF. The DNA of the CDR3 is TGTGCCTGGGTCTACCCCGGGGGGCACGAGCAGTACTTC. V is TRBV30 and J is TRBJ2-7; D possibly corresponds to TRBD2 (7 bases). V gave up 5 bases and J gave up 5 bases, with 16 bases separating them. The CDR3 sequence is 13 residues long. Germline CDR1 and CDR2: GTSNPN and SVGIG (reference sequence).